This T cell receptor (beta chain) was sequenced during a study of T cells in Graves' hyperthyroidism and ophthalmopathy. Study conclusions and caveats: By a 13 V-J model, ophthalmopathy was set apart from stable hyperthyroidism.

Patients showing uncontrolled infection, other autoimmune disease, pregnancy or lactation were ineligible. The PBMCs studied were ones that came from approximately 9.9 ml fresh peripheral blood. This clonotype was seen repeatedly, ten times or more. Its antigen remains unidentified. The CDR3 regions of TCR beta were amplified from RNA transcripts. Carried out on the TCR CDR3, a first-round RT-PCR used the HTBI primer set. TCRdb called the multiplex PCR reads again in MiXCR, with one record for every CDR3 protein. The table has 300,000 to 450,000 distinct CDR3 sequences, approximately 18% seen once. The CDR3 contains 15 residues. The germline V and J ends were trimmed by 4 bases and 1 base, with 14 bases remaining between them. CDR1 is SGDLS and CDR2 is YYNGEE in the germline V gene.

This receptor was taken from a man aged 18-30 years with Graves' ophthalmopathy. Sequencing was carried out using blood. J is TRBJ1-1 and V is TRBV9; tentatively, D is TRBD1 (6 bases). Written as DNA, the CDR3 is TGTGCCAGCAGCCCCCGGGGGGACACGAACACTGAAGCTTTCTTT. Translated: CASSPRGDTNTEAFF.